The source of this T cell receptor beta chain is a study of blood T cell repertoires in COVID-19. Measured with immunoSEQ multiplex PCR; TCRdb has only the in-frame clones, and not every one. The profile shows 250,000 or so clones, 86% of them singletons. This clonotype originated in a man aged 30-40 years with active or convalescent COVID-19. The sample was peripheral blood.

This chain's CDR3 is CASRLGTRSSDTQYF. In nucleotides, the CDR3 is TGCGCCTCTCGGTTGGGGACAAGGTCTTCAGATACGCAGTATTTT. This chain joins TRBV4-1 and TRBJ2-3, with D possibly matching TRBD1 (6 bases). Between the trimmed V and J ends, which lost 11 bases and 4 bases, there was a span of 22 bases. CDR1 and CDR2 from the germline V gene are MGHRA and YSYEKL. The CDR3 consists of 15 residues.